This is a list of T cell receptor beta chains from one sample in a study of T cells in Graves' hyperthyroidism and ophthalmopathy. TCRdb analysed the multiplex PCR reads with MiXCR anew, one entry per CDR3 protein. The repertoire holds under 400,000 distinct CDR3 sequences, with 15% to 20% as singletons. The sample comprised blood. These receptors were obtained from a woman between 40 and 55 years old with Graves' ophthalmopathy. Both conserved end residues are part of each CDR3. Each record gives: J gene, V gene, clone size, D gene, CDR3 protein, CDR3 DNA. The D gene is left open where the match is weak. Only some rows state a clone size, as once, few, many or a class for expanded clones.

J: TRBJ2-2
V: TRBV7-2
size: many
D: NA
CDR3: CASSEYSRGTGELFF
DNA: TGTGCCAGCAGCGAGTACTCTCGGGGCACCGGGGAGCTGTTTTTT

J: TRBJ1-5
V: TRBV20-1
size: few
D: NA
CDR3: CSASPGGWQSQHF
DNA: TGCAGTGCTAGTCCTGGGGGGTGGCAGTCCCAGCATTTT

J: TRBJ2-2
V: TRBV28
size: many
D: NA
CDR3: CASSPTSYGELFF
DNA: TGTGCCAGCAGCCCAACTAGTTACGGGGAGCTGTTTTTT

J: TRBJ1-4
V: TRBV30
size: few
D: NA
CDR3: CAWSGSPREKLFF
DNA: TGTGCCTGGAGTGGGTCCCCCCGAGAAAAACTGTTTTTT

J: TRBJ2-5
V: TRBV12-3/TRBV12-4
size: many
D: NA
CDR3: CASMGLETQYF
DNA: TGTGCCAGCATGGGTTTGGAGACCCAGTACTTC

J: TRBJ2-7
V: TRBV6-2/TRBV6-3
size: many
D: NA
CDR3: CASSYIPLTYEQYF
DNA: TGTGCCAGCAGTTACATTCCATTAACCTACGAGCAGTACTTC

J: TRBJ2-3
V: TRBV3-1
size: NA
D: NA
CDR3: CASSGLQQADTQYF
DNA: TGTGCCAGCAGTGGTCTCCAACAGGCGGATACGCAGTATTTT

J: TRBJ1-2
V: TRBV11-2
size: many
D: NA
CDR3: CASSPTAGWGAPHGYTF
DNA: TGTGCCAGCAGCCCGACGGCAGGGTGGGGAGCACCCCATGGCTACACCTTC

J: TRBJ1-5
V: TRBV30
size: many
D: TRBD1
CDR3: CAWSVRDSRNQPQHF
DNA: TGTGCCTGGAGTGTAAGGGACAGCCGCAATCAGCCCCAGCATTTT

J: TRBJ1-2
V: TRBV15
size: many
D: TRBD1
CDR3: CATSPGGEGGYTF
DNA: TGTGCCACCAGTCCAGGGGGCGAGGGTGGCTACACCTTC

J: TRBJ1-5
V: TRBV28
size: NA
D: NA
CDR3: CASSLLWTNSNQPQHF
DNA: TGTGCCAGCAGTTTATTGTGGACAAATAGCAATCAGCCCCAGCATTTT

J: TRBJ2-7
V: TRBV30
size: many
D: TRBD2
CDR3: CAWSTPGGNEQYF
DNA: TGTGCCTGGAGCACGCCGGGGGGGAACGAGCAGTACTTC

J: TRBJ2-7
V: TRBV20-1
size: many
D: NA
CDR3: CSASHGTSYEQYF
DNA: TGCAGTGCTAGTCACGGTACCTCCTACGAGCAGTACTTC

J: TRBJ2-2
V: TRBV15
size: many
D: NA
CDR3: CATSRDQLNTGELFF
DNA: TGTGCCACCAGCAGAGATCAGCTTAACACCGGGGAGCTGTTTTTT

J: TRBJ1-2
V: TRBV12-3/TRBV12-4
size: NA
D: NA
CDR3: CASSLGRGGYTF
DNA: TGTGCCAGCAGTTTGGGCCGGGGGGGCTACACCTTC

J: TRBJ1-1
V: TRBV19
size: many
D: NA
CDR3: CASIRGGRVNEAFF
DNA: TGTGCCAGTATTCGAGGGGGGCGCGTGAATGAAGCTTTCTTT

J: TRBJ2-7
V: TRBV12-3/TRBV12-4
size: many
D: NA
CDR3: CASSLTRSAEQYF
DNA: TGTGCCAGCAGTTTAACGAGGTCGGCGGAGCAGTACTTC